This T cell receptor (beta chain) came from a study of OX40 agonist ivuxolimab in advanced cancers. Study-level background: The treatment was a fully human IgG2 OX40 agonist, ivuxolimab. Past anti-PD-1, anti-PD-L1 or anti-CTLA-4 therapy was accepted, and 30% to 50% had received some.

Profiled with immunoSEQ multiplex PCR; TCRdb holds only in-frame clones, not every one. This sample yields 95,000 to 150,000 clones, of which roughly 95% are seen a single time; roughly 0.15% belongs to the top ten. This sequence was found in an adult with an advanced solid tumor such as melanoma, head and neck, liver or kidney cancer. The sequencing used CD4+ or CD8+ T cells sorted from blood, collected in a trial of the OX40 agonist ivuxolimab.

DNA for the CDR3: TGTGCCAGTAGCCCCACCTCTGGAAACACCATATATTTT. It encodes CASSPTSGNTIYF. This sequence joins TRBV19 and TRBJ1-3; D not certain. The CDR3 contains 13 residues. With 6 bases removed from V and 0 bases from J, the gap between germline ends came to 6 bases. Germline lookup yields CDR1 LNHDA and CDR2 SQIVND (reference sequence).